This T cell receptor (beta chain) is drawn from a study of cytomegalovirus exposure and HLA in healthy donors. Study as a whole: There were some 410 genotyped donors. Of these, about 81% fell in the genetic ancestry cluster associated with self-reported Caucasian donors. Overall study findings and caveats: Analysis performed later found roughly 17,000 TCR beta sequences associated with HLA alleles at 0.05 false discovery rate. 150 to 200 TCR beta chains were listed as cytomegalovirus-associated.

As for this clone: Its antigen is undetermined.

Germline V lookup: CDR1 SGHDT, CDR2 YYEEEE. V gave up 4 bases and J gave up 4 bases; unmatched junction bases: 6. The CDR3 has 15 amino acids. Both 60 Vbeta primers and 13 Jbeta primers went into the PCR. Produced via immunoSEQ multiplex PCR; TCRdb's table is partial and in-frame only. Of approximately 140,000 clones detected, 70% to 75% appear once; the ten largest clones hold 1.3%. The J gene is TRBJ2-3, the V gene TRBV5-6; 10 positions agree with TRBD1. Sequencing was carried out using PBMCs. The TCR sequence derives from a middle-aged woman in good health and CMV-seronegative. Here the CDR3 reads CASSSRDRGPDTQYF. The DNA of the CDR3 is TGTGCCAGCAGCAGCCGGGACAGGGGTCCAGATACGCAGTATTTT.